These 2 T cell receptor beta chains came from one sample sequenced in a study of control samples from healthy donors and cancer patients. The repertoire was sequenced with immunoSEQ multiplex PCR; TCRdb's copy has only in-frame clones and lacks some. The sample records about 110,000 clones, about 89% being singletons. The sequenced sample was blood. The source is a woman aged 45-65 years in good health.

The V and J genes are TRBV24-1 and TRBJ1-3; no definite D call. V was pared by 3 bases and J by 3 bases, with 11 bases between. Germline V CDR1 and CDR2: KGHDR, SFDVKD. CDR3 length: 15 residues. The CDR3 nucleotides read TGTGCCACCAGTGATACTGGACTCCTTGGAAACACCATATATTTT. It encodes CATSDTGLLGNTIYF.

Only one count was recorded for this clone. The chain carries TRBV2 and TRBJ2-1, with 12 bases lining up with TRBD2. The CDR3 covers 18 residues. V trimming: 9 bases; J trimming: 2 bases; junction bases outside the gene matches: 14. CDR1 is SNHLY and CDR2 is FYNNEI in the germline V gene. The CDR3 loop is CARHRTSGRISAYNEQFF. CDR3 coding DNA: TGTGCCAGACACAGAACTAGCGGGAGGATCTCGGCCTACAATGAGCAGTTCTTC.